This is a list of T cell receptor beta chains from one sample in a study of low-dose radiotherapy and immunotherapy resistance in tumors. TCRdb reprocessed the reads with MiXCR, giving one entry per CDR3 protein. The sample yields 80,000 to 90,000 distinct CDR3 sequences, 18% seen once. Here the sequenced sample was PBMCs, taken before treatment. These receptor sequences come from a male donor with prostate cancer. CDR3s include the opening cysteine and the closing phenylalanine or tryptophan. The D gene is left open where the match is weak. Not every row has a clone size; where given, it reads once, few, many or a size class.

J: TRBJ1-6
D: NA
V: TRBV5-1
size: many
DNA: TGCGCCAGCAGCCCGGTGGGGACAAATTCACCCCTCCACTTT
CDR3: CASSPVGTNSPLHF

J: TRBJ1-6
D: NA
V: TRBV2
size: few
DNA: TGTGCCACCTTATGGGAGGGAAGCGGAATTTCACCCCTCCACTTT
CDR3: CATLWEGSGISPLHF

J: TRBJ2-3
D: TRBD2
V: TRBV5-1
size: many
DNA: TGCGCCAGCAGCTTTTCTAGCGGGGGCACAGATACGCAGTATTTT
CDR3: CASSFSSGGTDTQYF

J: TRBJ2-3
D: TRBD2
V: TRBV10-3
size: many
DNA: TGTGCCATCACTCGAGCAAGTAGCGGGGGTGTCTTGGATACGCAGTATTTT
CDR3: CAITRASSGGVLDTQYF

J: TRBJ2-5
D: TRBD2
V: TRBV5-1
size: few
DNA: TGCGCCAGCAGCCCAGAGCCGGGACTAGCCGAGACCCAGTACTTC
CDR3: CASSPEPGLAETQYF

J: TRBJ1-3
D: NA
V: TRBV5-1
size: few
DNA: TGCGCCAGCAGCTCGAGTTTACCTGGGACCATATATTTT
CDR3: CASSSSLPGTIYF

J: TRBJ2-5
D: TRBD2
V: TRBV23-1
size: many
DNA: TGCGCCAGCAGAACCGGGACTAGCGGGGGGGTTCAAGAGACCCAGTACTTC
CDR3: CASRTGTSGGVQETQYF

J: TRBJ2-5
D: NA
V: TRBV11-2
size: many
DNA: TGTGCCAGCAGCTTAGCAGGGACTGGCCAAGAGACCCAGTACTTC
CDR3: CASSLAGTGQETQYF

J: TRBJ1-1
D: NA
V: TRBV20-1
size: NA
DNA: NA
CDR3: CSAIPGGLTSSYEQYFGPDTEAFF

J: TRBJ2-7
D: NA
V: TRBV15
size: many
DNA: TGTGCCACCAGCAGAGATCCAGGGGCCTTC
CDR3: CATSRDPGAF

J: TRBJ2-7
D: NA
V: TRBV7-3
size: many
DNA: TGTGCCAGCAGCCCCAGGGAGAGGGAGCAGTACTTC
CDR3: CASSPREREQYF

J: TRBJ2-6
D: NA
V: TRBV12-3/TRBV12-4
size: NA
DNA: TGTGCCATAGTGGGCTCTGGGGCCAACGTCCTGACTTTC
CDR3: CAIVGSGANVLTF

J: TRBJ1-2
D: NA
V: TRBV18
size: NA
DNA: TGTGCCAGCTCACCTTTCCCCGGGCAGTCCCCTTCATCGGATGGCTACACCTTC
CDR3: CASSPFPGQSPSSDGYTF

J: TRBJ2-7
D: NA
V: TRBV2
size: many
DNA: TGTGCCAGCCGCCCCGAAGCCTACGAGCAGTACTTC
CDR3: CASRPEAYEQYF

J: TRBJ2-3
D: NA
V: TRBV7-8
size: many
DNA: TGTGCCAGCAGCCTAGGGGTAGATACGCAGTATTTT
CDR3: CASSLGVDTQYF

J: TRBJ2-6
D: NA
V: TRBV2
size: few
DNA: TGTGCCAGCACCAGAGACAGAGGCTCTGGGGCCAACGTCCTGACTTTC
CDR3: CASTRDRGSGANVLTF

J: TRBJ1-4
D: NA
V: TRBV2
size: many
DNA: TGTGCCAGCAGTCCTGCGACAGACCTGTTTTTT
CDR3: CASSPATDLFF

J: TRBJ2-3
D: NA
V: TRBV2
size: NA
DNA: TGTGCCAGCAGTGGCCCTTTCGGGGAGGATACGCAGTATTTT
CDR3: CASSGPFGEDTQYF

J: TRBJ2-5
D: TRBD1
V: TRBV11-2
size: many
DNA: TGTGCCAGCAGCTTAGGGGACAGGTGGCGGGAGACCCAGTACTTC
CDR3: CASSLGDRWRETQYF